This T cell receptor beta chain was documented in a study of T cells after yellow fever vaccination. From the 5' RACE reads, TCRdb called clonotypes with MiXCR, one entry per CDR3 protein. Here the sample spans some 560,000 distinct CDR3 sequences, roughly a sixth being singletons. V shed 3 bases and J shed 2 bases, with 10 bases lying between them. This CDR3 spans 15 amino acids. In germline, CDR1 is MNHEY, CDR2 SMNVEV (reference sequence). The J gene is TRBJ2-2, the V gene TRBV27; D gene ambiguous. The clonotype originates from a man aged 18 to 35 who received the YFV17D yellow fever vaccine. Sequenced material: PBMCs, taken more than 4 days after the first yellow fever vaccination. The CDR3 loop is CASSFRVFNTGELFF. The CDR3 DNA follows: TGTGCCAGCAGTTTTAGGGTATTCAACACCGGGGAGCTGTTTTTT.